These 16 T cell receptor beta chains came from one sample sequenced in a study of quantifying T cell responses using KT2 cells. Study details: TCR alpha and beta constant-region primers primed reverse transcription of RNA.

An oligo carrying a UMI was ligated to the cDNA 3' end. First-round PCR used roughly 4 cycles and beta primers RC1.1 and RC1.2 covering TRBC1 and TRBC2. MiXCR, applied by TCRdb to the UMI-ligation and nested PCR reads, yields one record per CDR3 protein. The sample consists of approximately 50,000 distinct CDR3 sequences, roughly 12% of them appearing once. Sample: PBMCs spiked with cells of the T cell clone KT2. These receptors were obtained from a human donor.

V usage is TRBV13 and J usage is TRBJ1-2; D remains unclear. This CDR3 region has 11 residues. The V end lost 5 bases, the J end lost 8 bases, and 9 bases lay between the germline ends. Germline V gene sequence: CDR1 PRHDT, CDR2 FYEKMQ (reference sequence). CDR3 bases: TGTGCCAGCAGCGCCGAACAAGGCTACACCTTC. Translation: CASSAEQGYTF.

This clonotype was counted many times. The chain combines TRBV27 with TRBJ2-2; 9 positions match TRBD1. Germline CDR1 is MNHEY and CDR2 is SMNVEV (reference sequence). The V and J ends lost 6 bases and 6 bases, in that order; junction bases with no gene match: 5. The CDR3 contains 14 residues. CDR3 coding DNA: TGTGCCAGCAGGTGGACAGGGGATTCCGGGGAGCTGTTTTTT. It is translated as CASRWTGDSGELFF.

The chain recombines TRBV6-5 with TRBJ2-7; D may correspond to TRBD1 or TRBD2 (5 bases each). CDR3 length equals 15 residues. V was shortened by 7 bases and J by 3 bases, with 19 bases between the two germline ends. Germline V gives CDR1 MNHEY, CDR2 SVGAGI. The CDR3 spells CASTNRDAGLYEQYF. Written as DNA, the CDR3 is TGTGCCAGCACAAACCGGGACGCCGGCCTCTACGAGCAGTACTTC.

The chain recombines TRBV7-2 with TRBJ2-1, with D hard to call. Germline loops: CDR1 SGHTA, CDR2 FQGNSA. The CDR3 has 12 amino acids. Deletions cut 4 bases from V and 10 bases from J, with 11 bases between. The DNA for the CDR3 is TGTGCCAGCAGCTCGGCTATGGGGGAGCAGTTCTTC. Protein sequence: CASSSAMGEQFF.

This clonotype showed up many times. The J gene is TRBJ1-2, the V gene TRBV10-3; D not resolved. The CDR3 sequence is 13 residues long. The ends were cut back, 3 bases at V and 3 bases at J, with 8 bases in the middle. CDR1 and CDR2 from the germline V gene are ENHRY and SYGVKD. The CDR3 DNA reads TGTGCCATCAGTGAAAAGGCAGACTATGGCTACACCTTC. It yields the protein CAISEKADYGYTF.

This clonotype appeared many times. V gene TRBV20-1 combines with J gene TRBJ1-3; 8 bases are a match to TRBD1. The germline V gene encodes CDR1 DFQATT and CDR2 SNEGSKA (reference sequence). This CDR3 comprises 15 residues. Trimming removed 4 bases from V and 8 bases from J; junction bases left unmatched: 13. CDR3: CSATSLTGEADTIYF. CDR3 nucleotides: TGCAGTGCTACATCGTTGACAGGGGAGGCGGACACCATATATTTT.

This clonotype was counted at least ten times. J is TRBJ1-1 and V is TRBV7-2; D not resolved. This CDR3 comprises 14 residues. Trimming removed 3 bases at V and 5 bases at J, with 13 bases between. Germline V CDR1 and CDR2: SGHTA, FQGNSA. The CDR3 DNA is TGTGCCAGCAGCTTGGGTCAAGGGCGGACTGAAGCTTTCTTT. Protein: CASSLGQGRTEAFF.

A few counts support this clonotype. This chain connects TRBV5-1 to TRBJ2-1; no definite D call. This CDR3 is built from 15 residues. V was trimmed by 0 bases and J by 2 bases, leaving 9 bases between them. CDR1 and CDR2 (germline): SGHRS, YFSETQ. The CDR3 here is CASSLVGRTYNEQFF. CDR3 DNA: TGCGCCAGCAGCTTGGTGGGCAGGACCTACAATGAGCAGTTCTTC.

This clonotype has a handful of counts. This chain uses TRBV14 with TRBJ1-1; D possibly corresponds to TRBD1 (6 bases). Trimming removed 4 bases at V and 3 bases at J, with 21 bases between. CDR3 length: 17 amino acids. Germline lookup yields CDR1 SGHDN and CDR2 FVKESK. This CDR3 reads CASSPTGWGAKDTEAFF. In nucleotides, the CDR3 is TGTGCCAGCAGCCCTACAGGGTGGGGTGCGAAGGACACTGAAGCTTTCTTT.

Many counts were recorded for this clonotype. CDR3 in amino acids: CASSPTGDNYGYTF. CDR3 nucleotides: TGTGCCAGCAGCCCCACAGGGGACAACTATGGCTACACCTTC. This chain joins TRBV6-1 and TRBJ1-2, with TRBD1 matching 7 bases. This CDR3 contains 14 residues. With 6 bases clipped from V and 2 bases from J, the junction kept 6 bases outside the gene matches. CDR1 and CDR2 (germline): MNHNS, SASEGT.

The rearrangement uses TRBV29-1 and TRBJ2-5; D might be TRBD1 (7 bases). The CDR3 sequence is 13 residues long. Trimming stripped 4 bases from V and 4 bases from J, with 13 bases between. In germline, CDR1 is SQVTM, CDR2 ANQGSEA. The CDR3 nucleotides read TGCAGCGTTGCAGGAGGGGGCCGAGAGACCCAGTACTTC. Its protein is CSVAGGGRETQYF. Variable domain in full (rest from reference TRBV29-1 and TRBJ2-5): SAVISQKPSRDICQRGTSLTIQCQVDSQVTMMFWYRQQPGQSLTLIATANQGSEATYESGFVIDKFPISRPNLTFSTLTVSNMSPEDSSIYLCSVAGGGRETQYFGPGTRLLVL.

This clonotype came up many times. CDR3 sequence (DNA): TGTGCCAGCAGTTTATTCAAAGTGAACATTCAGTACTTC. Protein product: CASSLFKVNIQYF. The chain couples TRBV28 to TRBJ2-4; no clear D gene. CDR3 length: 13 residues. Deletions cut 1 base from V and 7 bases from J, with 8 bases between. Germline CDR1 MDHEN, CDR2 SYDVKM.

The chain has TRBV29-1 and TRBJ1-5; 8 bases match TRBD1. The CDR3 sequence is 13 residues long. The V segment lost 4 bases and the J segment 3 bases; nucleotides outside the gene matches: 2. CDR1 is SQVTM and CDR2 is ANQGSEA in the germline V gene. The CDR3 loop reads CSVGQGINQPQHF. The CDR3 bases are TGCAGCGTTGGACAGGGGATCAATCAGCCCCAGCATTTT.

The CDR3 here is CASSQDGHTEAFF. CDR3 bases: TGTGCCAGCAGCCAAGACGGCCACACTGAAGCTTTCTTT. V and J are TRBV7-3 and TRBJ1-1; D not resolved. The ends were cut back, 5 bases at V and 3 bases at J, with 10 bases in the middle. CDR3 length: 13 amino acids. CDR1 and CDR2 (germline): SGHTA, FQGTGA.

This clonotype was recorded a few times. This chain joins TRBV6-6 and TRBJ1-6; D ambiguous. The CDR3 loop spans 17 amino acids. The germline V gene encodes CDR1 MNHNY and CDR2 SVGAGI (reference sequence). Trimming removed 2 bases from V and 0 bases from J, with 11 bases in between. The CDR3 spells CASSYRVTSSYNSPLHF. The CDR3 nucleotides are TGTGCCAGCAGTTACAGGGTAACGAGCTCCTATAATTCACCCCTCCACTTT.

This clonotype was seen a few times. CDR3 coding DNA: TGTGCCAGCAGTAAGCCCTTAGGAGGGTTCTATGGCTACACCTTC. Its translation is CASSKPLGGFYGYTF. The rearrangement uses TRBV12-3 or TRBV12-4 and TRBJ1-2; D uncertain. V lost 5 bases to trimming and J lost 4 bases, with 17 bases between them. This CDR3 has 15 amino acids.